These 21 T cell receptor beta chains were sequenced from one sample in a study of regulatory T cells in long-lasting Graves disease. To make TCR beta libraries, researchers used iRepertoire HTBI primers and Arm-PCR of CDR3 regions. TCRdb processed the multiplex PCR reads anew with MiXCR; each CDR3 protein has one entry. The data show approximately 400,000 distinct CDR3 sequences, with 20% to 25% seen just once and less than 25% held by the top ten. Indicated time point: persistent/refractory GD, antithyroid drugs over 5 years with positive TRAb. Scientists built the TCR library using RNA that was extracted from PBMCs. The specimen comprised peripheral blood mononuclear cells (PBMCs), sampled when the disease was refractory, from a patient treated with antithyroid drugs. Receptors were obtained from a female donor with Graves disease.

The chain uses TRBV29-1 and TRBJ2-4; 11 bases line up with TRBD2. The CDR3 runs 15 residues. CDR1 and CDR2 (germline): SQVTM, ANQGSEA. V was pared by 4 bases and J by 6 bases, with 8 bases of the junction left unmatched. The DNA of the CDR3 is TGCAGCGTTGCGGGGGGAGGACTAGCGGGAAACATTCAGTACTTC. This gives the protein CSVAGGGLAGNIQYF.

About this clonotype: The likely explanation is a read error, given a far larger clone one base away. The rearrangement uses TRBV7-2 and TRBJ2-7; D is ambiguous. V gave up 7 bases and J gave up 1 base, with 5 bases separating them. The CDR3 totals 11 residues. From germline, CDR1 is SGHTA and CDR2 FQGNSA. DNA for the CDR3: TGTGCCAGCACCGCATCCTACGAGCAGTACTTC. The encoded protein is CASTASYEQYF.

The chain uses TRBV20-1 and TRBJ1-5; no firm D call. Germline assignment: CDR1 DFQATT and CDR2 SNEGSKA (reference sequence). This CDR3 has 13 amino acids. The CDR3 spells CSATTFSNQPQHF. CDR3 sequence (DNA): TGCAGCGCCACGACCTTTAGCAATCAGCCCCAGCATTTT.

The chain joins TRBV2 to TRBJ1-4; perhaps TRBD1 as D (5 bases). Germline V gives CDR1 SNHLY, CDR2 FYNNEI. This CDR3 contains 14 residues. Trimming left V 4 bases short and J 8 bases short, with 14 bases between. In DNA, the CDR3 is TGTGCCAGCAGTGGGGGCGGAACGGGCGAAAAACTGTTTTTT. Encoded protein: CASSGGGTGEKLFF.

The rearrangement links TRBV30 to TRBJ2-7; 12 bases agree with TRBD2. Germline loops: CDR1 GTSNPN, CDR2 SVGIG (reference sequence). Trimming cost V 7 bases and J 10 bases; bases outside gene matches: 8. This CDR3 contains 12 residues. The CDR3 DNA sequence: TGTGCCTTCGGGACTAGCGGGCCTCCTCAGTACTTC. Its translation is CAFGTSGPPQYF.

The CDR3 coding sequence is TGCAGCGTTGAAGGGCTCAAAAACTATGGCTACACCTTC. It codes for CSVEGLKNYGYTF. V and J are TRBV29-1 and TRBJ1-2; no clear D gene. CDR1 and CDR2 (germline): SQVTM, ANQGSEA. The CDR3 extends over 13 amino acids. V dropped 1 base and J dropped 2 bases, with 8 bases sitting between them.

V is TRBV29-1 and J is TRBJ2-7, with D uncertain. The V and J ends lost 7 bases and 3 bases respectively, with 13 bases between them. This CDR3 comprises 12 residues. Germline V gene lookup returns CDR1 SQVTM and CDR2 ANQGSEA. The CDR3 DNA follows: TGCAGCGCCGGTGTCGACCGCTACGAGCAGTACTTC. Translating it yields CSAGVDRYEQYF.

In this sample, this clonotype turned up a few times. This rearrangement joins TRBV6-1 to TRBJ1-6; D is ambiguous. The V end was cut by 7 bases, the J end by 6 bases, with 10 bases between. Per germline, CDR1 MNHNS and CDR2 SASEGT. The length of the CDR3 is 13 residues. The CDR3 DNA reads as TGTGCCAGCACACACTCCCCTAATTCACCCCTCCACTTT. Its translation is CASTHSPNSPLHF.

The chain carries TRBV30 and TRBJ1-1; D unclear. This CDR3 has 15 amino acids. Germline V gives CDR1 GTSNPN, CDR2 SVGIG (reference sequence). The germline V and J ends were trimmed by 5 bases and 5 bases, with 21 bases remaining between them. The chain's CDR3 is CAWVALGSLETEAFF. The CDR3 DNA reads TGTGCCTGGGTAGCATTGGGGAGTCTGGAGACTGAAGCTTTCTTT. The complete variable domain, with remaining parts taken from reference TRBV30 and TRBJ1-1, reads SQTIHQWPATLVQPVGSPLSLECTVEGTSNPNLYWYRQAAGRGLQLLFYSVGIGQISSEVPQNLSASRPQDRQFILSSKKLLLSDSGFYLCAWVALGSLETEAFFGQGTRLTVV.

Concerning this clonotype itself: Since a much larger clone is just one base distant, this may be a read error. The chain employs TRBV28 and TRBJ1-2, with TRBD1 identical over 9 bases. In germline, CDR1 is MDHEN, CDR2 SYDVKM. CDR3 length: 14 residues. CDR3 sequence: CTIRGTGYDYGYTF. CDR3 DNA: TGTACCATACGTGGGACAGGGTACGACTATGGCTACACCTTC.

This clonotype has a count of ten or more. This sequence joins TRBV6-5 and TRBJ1-1, with D perhaps matching TRBD1 (6 bases). The length of the CDR3 is 17 residues. CDR1 MNHEY and CDR2 SVGAGI come from the germline V gene. Trimming left V 4 bases short and J 4 bases short, with 22 bases between. As DNA, the CDR3 is TGTGCCAGCAGTTCGTTCGGGACATCCCGGAGGGTCACTGAAGCTTTCTTT. It translates to CASSSFGTSRRVTEAFF.

For the CDR3, the DNA is TGTGCCAGTAGTATCTCCTCAGGGAACTATGGCTACACCTTC. Translating it yields CASSISSGNYGYTF. The genes are TRBV19 and TRBJ1-2, with TRBD1 as a possible D gene (5 bases). This CDR3 has 14 amino acids. Trimming pared 3 bases from V and 2 bases from J, leaving 10 bases between. Germline V gene data show CDR1 as LNHDA and CDR2 as SQIVND (reference sequence).

This chain joins TRBV30 and TRBJ2-7; TRBD2 is a possible D gene (6 bases). Trimming cost V 1 base and J 5 bases, with 6 bases left between them. CDR1 is GTSNPN and CDR2 is SVGIG in the germline V gene (reference sequence). This CDR3 spans 11 amino acids. CDR3 in DNA: TGTGCCTGGAGTGGGGGGGACGAGCAGTACTTC. Amino acids: CAWSGGDEQYF.

The chain joins TRBV7-2 to TRBJ2-2, with D possibly TRBD1 on 6 matching bases. Trimming cost V 3 bases and J 4 bases, with 12 bases left between them. The CDR3 runs 15 residues. Germline V lookup: CDR1 SGHTA, CDR2 FQGNSA. The CDR3 region is CASSFRDTATGELFF. In DNA, the CDR3 is TGTGCCAGCAGCTTTCGGGACACAGCCACCGGGGAGCTGTTTTTT. The full variable domain, its missing parts supplied by reference TRBV7-2 and TRBJ2-2, is GAGVSQSPSNKVTEKGKDVELRCDPISGHTALYWYRQSLGQGLEFLIYFQGNSAPDKSGLPSDRFSAERTGGSVSTLTIQRTQQEDSAVYLCASSFRDTATGELFFGEGSRLTVL.

This clonotype was counted at least ten times. The chain recombines TRBV29-1 with TRBJ2-5; 8 bases agree with TRBD2. Germline V gene lookup returns CDR1 SQVTM and CDR2 ANQGSEA. Trimming took 4 bases from V and 5 from J; bases not matched to a gene: 6. CDR3 length: 13 residues. DNA for the CDR3: TGCAGCGTTGGGGCGGGAGGCGGGGAGACCCAGTACTTC. Protein: CSVGAGGGETQYF.

This clonotype was counted at least ten times. The gene calls are TRBV12-3 or TRBV12-4 and TRBJ2-4, with D possibly matching TRBD2 (6 bases). This CDR3 has 16 amino acids. V lost 3 bases to trimming and J lost 0 bases, with 12 bases between them. CDR3 amino acids: CASSLSGELAKNIQYF. The CDR3 nucleotides read TGTGCCAGCAGTTTGTCGGGGGAACTAGCCAAAAACATTCAGTACTTC.

Of note for this clonotype: A clone one base away is much larger, so this may be a read error. The rearrangement uses TRBV10-3 and TRBJ2-7; D perhaps matches TRBD2 (5 bases). The CDR3 sequence is 14 residues long. V lost 6 bases, J lost 1 base, and 13 bases lay in between. CDR1 is ENHRY, CDR2 SYGVKD, per germline. CDR3 region: CAIRSGRGSYEQYF. The CDR3 coding sequence is TGTGCCATCAGGAGTGGACGGGGTTCCTACGAGCAGTACTTC.

Turning to this clonotype: A clone one base away is much larger, so this may be a read error. The CDR3 sequence: CASSPVRRAGQYF. CDR3 DNA: TGTGCCAGCAGTCCGGTTAGACGTGCCGGGCAGTACTTC. The chain has TRBV6-2 or TRBV6-3 and TRBJ2-7; the D is unclear. Trimming removed 5 bases at V and 9 bases at J, with 17 bases between. Germline loops: CDR1 MNHEY, CDR2 SVGEGT. The CDR3 runs 13 residues.

V gene TRBV7-2 combines with J gene TRBJ1-3, with 7 bases matching TRBD1. CDR1 is SGHTA, CDR2 FQGNSA, per germline. The CDR3 sequence is 19 residues long. The V gene end was trimmed by 3 bases and the J gene end by 0 bases; junction bases not matched to a gene: 14. CDR3 bases: TGTGCCAGCAGCTTCCGGGACAGCAACCTAGCCCTCTCTGGAAACACCATATATTTT. Encoded protein: CASSFRDSNLALSGNTIYF.

This clonotype was observed a handful of times. A much larger clonotype is one base distant, so this may be a read error. This chain uses TRBV11-2 with TRBJ2-5; D gene uncertain. CDR1 and CDR2 (germline): SGHAT, FQNNGV. CDR3 length: 15 residues. The CDR3 reads CVSSLDPRIQETQYF. CDR3 DNA sequence: TGTGTCAGCAGCTTAGATCCCAGGATTCAAGAGACCCAGTACTTC.

This chain links TRBV19 with TRBJ2-2, with D hard to call. V lost 7 bases and J 0 bases, leaving 6 bases between the germline ends. Looked up from germline, CDR1 is LNHDA and CDR2 is SQIVND (reference sequence). CDR3 length equals 13 residues. Here the CDR3 DNA reads TGTGCCAGTACTTCTACGAACACCGGGGAGCTGTTTTTT. This gives the protein CASTSTNTGELFF.